This passage covers 5 T cell receptor beta chains from one sample sequenced in a study of blood T cell repertoires in COVID-19. Clones were read by immunoSEQ multiplex PCR, and TCRdb kept only the in-frame ones, dropping some. The sample holds 80,000 or so clones, 80% to 90% seen once. Sample: peripheral blood. These receptors were obtained from a man aged 55 to 70 with COVID-19, enrolled during active disease.

V and J are TRBV30 and TRBJ1-2, with D perhaps TRBD1 (5 bases). The CDR3 has 12 amino acids. Trimming stripped 0 bases from V and 4 bases from J, with 6 bases between. Germline values: CDR1 GTSNPN, CDR2 SVGIG (reference sequence). This CDR3 reads CAWSVGGYGYTF. In DNA, the CDR3 is TGTGCCTGGAGTGTCGGGGGCTATGGCTACACCTTC.

The chain combines TRBV29-1 with TRBJ2-7; D ambiguous. CDR3 length: 11 amino acids. Germline V gene sequence: CDR1 SQVTM, CDR2 ANQGSEA. Deletions cut 0 bases from V and 4 bases from J, with 4 bases between. The CDR3 DNA sequence: TGCAGCGTTGAAGAACAGTACGAGCAGTACTTC. Amino acid sequence: CSVEEQYEQYF.

This chain connects TRBV3-1 (or the pseudogene TRBV3-2) to TRBJ1-6; possibly TRBD1 for D (6 bases). CDR1 and CDR2 from the germline V gene are LGHDT and YNNKEL (reference sequence). This CDR3 has 17 residues. V lost 4 bases to trimming and J lost 0 bases, with 13 bases between them. Here the CDR3 DNA reads TGTGCCAGCAGCCTCCGGACAGACAGCTCCTATAATTCACCCCTCCACTTT. Protein sequence: CASSLRTDSSYNSPLHF.

This clone has only a few counts. The chain recombines TRBV30 with TRBJ1-5; 9 bases fit TRBD1. The germline gives CDR1 GTSNPN, CDR2 SVGIG (reference sequence). This CDR3 contains 13 residues. V was pared by 1 base and J by 5 bases, with 0 bases of the junction left unmatched. The CDR3 protein is CAWSGQGDQPQHF. CDR3 sequence (DNA): TGTGCCTGGAGTGGACAGGGGGATCAGCCCCAGCATTTT.

CDR3 protein: CASSLVAGGNNEQFF. The CDR3 region has the DNA TGCGCCAGCAGCTTGGTAGCGGGGGGGAACAATGAGCAGTTCTTC. The V and J genes are TRBV5-1 and TRBJ2-1, with 11 bases identical to TRBD2. V gave up 0 bases and J gave up 5 bases; unmatched junction bases: 1. From germline, CDR1 is SGHRS and CDR2 YFSETQ. The CDR3 sequence is 15 residues long.